This TCR beta chain was profiled in a study of T cells in localized non-small cell lung cancer. General study results and limits: In adjacent lung appeared a median about 58 of the top 100 tumor clones. The highest T cell clonality was in uninvolved adjacent lung, above tumor.

The authors took atypia-free adjacent lung at least 2 cm from the tumor margin. Turning to this clone: As yet, its antigen is unknown.

TCRdb's copy holds only in-frame clones and misses some; the assay was immunoSEQ multiplex PCR. Of 1,500 to 2,000 clones listed, under 35% are singletons. Trimming shortened V by 9 bases and J by 5 bases, and 31 bases separated the two germline ends. The CDR3 extends over 18 amino acids. The chain combines TRBV23-1 with TRBJ2-5; the D gene is possibly TRBD2 (7 bases). TRBV23-1 is flagged as an ORF with uncertain function. The specimen was normal lung tissue next to the tumor, collected before any cancer treatment. The sequence came from a male donor older than 55 with stage I squamous cell lung carcinoma. The CDR3 sequence is CARPPGGRLSIGSETQYF. CDR3 nucleotide sequence: TGCGCCAGACCCCCCGGGGGGCGACTTTCGATTGGTTCGGAGACCCAGTACTTC.